This entry is about one TCR beta chain. Its cognate antigen is unknown. Sequenced material consisted of expressed TCRB transcripts (all of the isolated RNA was reverse transcribed). Produced via immunoSEQ multiplex PCR; TCRdb's table is partial and in-frame only. The data hold roughly 730,000 clones, with roughly an eighth observed a single time. These data come from a study of beta chain features in type 1 diabetes. Study results and caveats: VDJ junctions sequenced from type 1 diabetes patients showed fewer insertions and more deletions. Significant though moderate, a shortening of TCRB CDR3s appeared in all four CD4+ subsets of Type 1 diabetes patients. The study found that naive, central memory and Treg TCRB repertoires appeared more similar in patients than in healthy donors.

Trimming cost V 3 bases and J 0 bases, with 12 bases left between them. CDR3 length: 16 residues. Germline V gene lookup returns CDR1 SGHTS and CDR2 YDEGEE. The sequence came from a man between 18 and 29 years old with type 1 diabetes. V is TRBV5-8 and J is TRBJ2-2; TRBD1 or TRBD2 may be the D gene (5 bases each). Sequencing was done on a sample of naive CD4+ T cells from blood. CDR3 nucleotide sequence: TGTGCCAGCAGCTCCTGGGGGTACCCGAACACCGGGGAGCTGTTTTTT. Encoded protein: CASSSWGYPNTGELFF.